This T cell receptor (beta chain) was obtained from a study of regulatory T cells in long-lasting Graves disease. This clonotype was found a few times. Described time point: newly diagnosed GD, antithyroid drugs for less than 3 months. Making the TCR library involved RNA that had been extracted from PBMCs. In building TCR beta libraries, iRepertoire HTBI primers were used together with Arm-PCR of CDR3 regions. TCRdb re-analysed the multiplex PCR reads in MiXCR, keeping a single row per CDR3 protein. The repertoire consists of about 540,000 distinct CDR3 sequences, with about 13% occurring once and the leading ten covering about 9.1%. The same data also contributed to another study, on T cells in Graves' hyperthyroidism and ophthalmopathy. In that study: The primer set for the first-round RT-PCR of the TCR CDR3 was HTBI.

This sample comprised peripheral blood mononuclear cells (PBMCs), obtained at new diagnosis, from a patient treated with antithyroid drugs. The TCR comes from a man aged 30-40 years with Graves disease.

CDR3 DNA: TGTGCCAGCAGCCATTCCCGACGGCTTCTCGACCCCTACGAGCAGTACTTC. Translated: CASSHSRRLLDPYEQYF. The gene calls are TRBV3-1 and TRBJ2-7; D is uncertain. Germline V gene sequence: CDR1 LGHDT, CDR2 YNNKEL (reference sequence). V dropped 3 bases and J dropped 2 bases, with 20 bases sitting between them. CDR3 length equals 17 residues.